Given below is one TCR beta chain in context. Its antigen is unidentified. Other DNA variants within this sample encode the same CDR3. These data are taken from a study of shared clonotypes between healthy human individuals. Study-level background: A few men and a couple of women, aged 18 to 49, were donors.

General study results and limits: The four-donor shared clonotypes exceeded non-shared clonotypes in generation probability, with non-shared ones scoring lower.

V lost 0 bases to trimming and J lost 0 bases; unmatched junction nucleotides: 7. CDR1 SGHRS and CDR2 YFSETQ come from the germline V gene. This CDR3 comprises 17 residues. Adults of Caucasian background living in Nashville, Tennessee made up all donors. The table came from immunoSEQ multiplex PCR; TCRdb's copy has only in-frame clones and leaves some out. The repertoire includes some 1,100,000 clones, about four fifths of them detected once, and more than 0.45% sits in the top ten. The receptor's source is a man between 18 and 35 years old in good health. Some clones in this sample may be carry-over from other donors' samples. Sample: memory CD4+ T cells from PBMCs. Specified subset: CD45RA-negative fraction. The V gene is TRBV5-1, the J gene TRBJ2-3; 7 bases agree with TRBD2. This CDR3 reads CASSLGASGSSTDTQYF. The CDR3 DNA is TGCGCCAGCAGCTTGGGGGCTAGCGGATCTAGCACAGATACGCAGTATTTT. Using reference TRBV5-1 and TRBJ2-3 for the parts outside the CDR3, the full variable domain is KAGVTQTPRYLIKTRGQQVTLSCSPISGHRSVSWYQQTPGQGLQFLFEYFSETQRNKGNFPGRFSGRQFSNSRSEMNVSTLELGDSALYLCASSLGASGSSTDTQYFGPGTRLTVL.